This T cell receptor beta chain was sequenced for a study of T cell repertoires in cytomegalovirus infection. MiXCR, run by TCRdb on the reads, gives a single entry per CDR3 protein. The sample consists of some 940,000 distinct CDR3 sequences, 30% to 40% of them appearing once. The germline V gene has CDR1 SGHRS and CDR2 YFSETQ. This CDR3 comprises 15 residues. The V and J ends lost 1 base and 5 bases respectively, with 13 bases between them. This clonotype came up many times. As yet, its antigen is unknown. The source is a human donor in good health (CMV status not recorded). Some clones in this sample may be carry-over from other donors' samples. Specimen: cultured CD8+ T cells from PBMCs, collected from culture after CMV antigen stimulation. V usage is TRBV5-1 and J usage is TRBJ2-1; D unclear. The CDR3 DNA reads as TGCGCCAGCAGCTTGTGGAGTGGAGATAACAATGAGCAGTTCTTC. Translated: CASSLWSGDNNEQFF. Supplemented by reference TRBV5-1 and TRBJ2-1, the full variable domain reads KAGVTQTPRYLIKTRGQQVTLSCSPISGHRSVSWYQQTPGQGLQFLFEYFSETQRNKGNFPGRFSGRQFSNSRSEMNVSTLELGDSALYLCASSLWSGDNNEQFFGPGTRLTVL.